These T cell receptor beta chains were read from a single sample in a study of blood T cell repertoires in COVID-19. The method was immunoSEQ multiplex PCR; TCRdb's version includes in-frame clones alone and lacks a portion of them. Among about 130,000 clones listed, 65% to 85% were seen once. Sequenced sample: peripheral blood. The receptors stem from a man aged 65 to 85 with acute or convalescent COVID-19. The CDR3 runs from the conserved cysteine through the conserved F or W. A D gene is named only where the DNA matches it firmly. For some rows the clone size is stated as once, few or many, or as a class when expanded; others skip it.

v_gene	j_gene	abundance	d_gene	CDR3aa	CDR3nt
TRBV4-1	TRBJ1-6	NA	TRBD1	CASSQEGGRQGSYYNSPLHF	TGCGCCAGCAGCCAAGAAGGGGGCAGACAGGGTTCCTACTATAATTCACCCCTCCACTTT
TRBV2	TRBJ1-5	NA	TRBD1	CASSSRQGANQPQHF	TGTGCCAGCAGTAGTCGACAGGGGGCGAATCAGCCCCAGCATTTT
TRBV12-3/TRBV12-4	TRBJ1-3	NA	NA	CASRSGGENTIYF	TGTGCCAGCAGAAGCGGGGGAGAAAACACCATATATTTT
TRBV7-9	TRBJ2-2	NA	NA	CASSSKGKGGELFF	TGTGCCAGCAGCTCCAAGGGGAAGGGCGGGGAGCTGTTTTTT
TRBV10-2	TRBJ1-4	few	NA	CASSESYSVANEKLFF	TGCGCCAGCAGTGAGTCTTACAGTGTCGCTAATGAAAAACTGTTTTTT
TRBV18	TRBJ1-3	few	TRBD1	CASSEGQGSGNTIYF	TGTGCCAGCTCAGAAGGACAGGGCTCTGGAAACACCATATATTTT
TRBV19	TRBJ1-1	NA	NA	CASNLIRGGNTEAFF	TGTGCCAGTAACCTTATCAGGGGCGGCAACACTGAAGCTTTCTTT
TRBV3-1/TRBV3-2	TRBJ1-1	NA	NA	CASSLHFNTEAFF	TGTGCCAGCAGCCTCCACTTTAACACTGAAGCTTTCTTT
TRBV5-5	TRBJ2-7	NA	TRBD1	CASSSTGTGAYEQYF	TGTGCCAGCAGCTCGACCGGGACAGGGGCCTACGAGCAGTACTTC
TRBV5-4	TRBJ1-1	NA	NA	CASSGDIHTEAFF	TGTGCCAGCAGCGGGGACATACACACTGAAGCTTTCTTT
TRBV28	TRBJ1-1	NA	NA	CASTGNQGGNTEAFF	TGTGCCAGCACAGGGAACCAGGGTGGGAACACTGAAGCTTTCTTT
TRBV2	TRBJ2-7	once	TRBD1	CASRTGQAVYEQYF	TGTGCCAGCAGAACGGGACAGGCGGTCTACGAGCAGTACTTC
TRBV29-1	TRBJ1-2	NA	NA	CSVEGGARGYTF	TGCAGCGTGGAGGGAGGGGCTCGGGGCTACACCTTC
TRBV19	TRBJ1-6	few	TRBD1	CASSIGGTVDSPLHF	TGTGCCAGTAGTATAGGGGGGACAGTTGATTCACCCCTCCACTTT
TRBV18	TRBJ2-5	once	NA	CASSPWGGGQSGETQYF	TGTGCCAGCTCACCATGGGGAGGAGGACAATCGGGAGAGACCCAGTACTTC
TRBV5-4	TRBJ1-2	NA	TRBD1	CASSPGQGTNYGYTF	TGTGCCAGCAGCCCCGGACAGGGGACTAACTATGGCTACACCTTC
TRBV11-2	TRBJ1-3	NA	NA	CASSRSGSSGNTIYF	TGTGCCAGCAGCCGATCGGGAAGCTCTGGAAACACCATATATTTT
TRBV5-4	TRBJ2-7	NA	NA	CASSQLDSTYEQYF	TGTGCCAGCAGCCAACTGGACAGCACCTACGAGCAGTACTTC
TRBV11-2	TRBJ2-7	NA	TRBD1	CASSLGGQGRSEQYF	TGTGCCAGCAGCTTAGGGGGACAGGGGAGAAGCGAGCAGTACTTC
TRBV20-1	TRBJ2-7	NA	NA	CSARRRSEQYF	TGCAGTGCTAGAAGGAGGAGCGAGCAGTACTTC
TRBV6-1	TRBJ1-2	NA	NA	CASSETARYGYTF	TGTGCCAGCAGTGAGACAGCCCGCTATGGCTACACCTTC
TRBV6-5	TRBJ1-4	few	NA	CASRGLNEKLFF	TGTGCCAGTCGAGGCCTCAATGAAAAACTGTTTTTT
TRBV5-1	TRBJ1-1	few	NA	CASSLSLLTGEAFF	TGCGCCAGCAGCTTGTCCCTCCTTACAGGAGAAGCTTTCTTT
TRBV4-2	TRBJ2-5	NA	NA	CASSQDETGFETQYF	TGTGCCAGCAGCCAAGATGAGACAGGATTTGAGACCCAGTACTTC
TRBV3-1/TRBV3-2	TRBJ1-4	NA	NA	CASSPTGVATRANEKLFF	TGTGCCAGCAGCCCGACAGGCGTCGCAACTAGGGCTAATGAAAAACTGTTTTTT
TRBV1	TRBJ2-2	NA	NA	CTSGTLAGGPGTGELFF	TGCACCAGCGGAACTCTAGCGGGGGGGCCAGGCACCGGGGAGCTGTTTTTT
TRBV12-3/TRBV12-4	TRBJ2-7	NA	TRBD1	CASRKTGSYEQYF	TGTGCCAGCAGGAAGACAGGGTCCTACGAGCAGTACTTC
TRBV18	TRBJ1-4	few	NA	CASSPYSATNEKLFF	TGTGCCAGCTCACCATACAGTGCAACTAATGAAAAACTGTTTTTT
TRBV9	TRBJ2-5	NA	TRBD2	CASSVASGGPETQYF	TGTGCCAGCAGCGTAGCTAGCGGGGGGCCAGAGACCCAGTACTTC
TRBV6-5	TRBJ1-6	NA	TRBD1	CASSSTGGIQTLHF	TGTGCCAGCAGTTCGACAGGGGGCATCCAAACCCTCCACTTT
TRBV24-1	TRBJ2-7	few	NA	CATSDLGRDEYEQYF	TGTGCCACCAGTGATTTGGGCAGGGATGAATACGAGCAGTACTTC
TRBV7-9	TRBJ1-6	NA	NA	CASSLLEQDDNSPLHF	TGTGCCAGCAGCTTGCTTGAACAGGACGATAATTCACCCCTCCACTTT
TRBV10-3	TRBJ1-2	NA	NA	CAISGQSYGYTF	TGTGCCATCAGTGGGCAGTCCTATGGCTACACCTTC
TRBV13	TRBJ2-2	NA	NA	CASSKDSAAPAGELFF	TGTGCCAGCTCAAAGGACAGCGCCGCACCAGCCGGGGAGCTGTTTTTT
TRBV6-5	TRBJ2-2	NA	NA	CASSYSTGTGELFF	TGTGCCAGCAGTTACTCGACGGGTACCGGGGAGCTGTTTTTT
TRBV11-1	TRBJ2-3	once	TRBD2	CASSLLAGGTTDTQYF	TGTGCCAGCAGTTTACTAGCGGGGGGAACCACAGATACGCAGTATTTT
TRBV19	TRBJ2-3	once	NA	CASSIAYTDTQYF	TGTGCCAGTAGTATTGCGTACACAGATACGCAGTATTTT
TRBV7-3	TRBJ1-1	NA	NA	CASSSTGFSNTEAFF	TGTGCCAGCAGCTCCACAGGGTTTTCGAACACTGAAGCTTTCTTT
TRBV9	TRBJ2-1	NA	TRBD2	CASSVGGTRFNEQFF	TGTGCCAGCAGCGTAGGTGGGACTAGATTCAATGAGCAGTTCTTC
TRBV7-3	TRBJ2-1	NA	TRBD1	CASSPTRARQGIYNEQFF	TGTGCCAGCAGCCCCACCCGGGCTAGACAGGGGATCTACAATGAGCAGTTCTTC
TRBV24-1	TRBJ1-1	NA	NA	CATSDSGDLPEAFF	TGTGCCACCAGTGATTCGGGGGATCTCCCTGAAGCTTTCTTT
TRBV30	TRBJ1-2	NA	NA	CAWKIIGRYYGYTF	TGTGCCTGGAAAATAATCGGCAGGTACTATGGCTACACCTTC
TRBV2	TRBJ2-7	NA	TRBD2	CASRRGLAGGEQYF	TGTGCCAGCAGAAGGGGACTAGCGGGGGGGGAGCAGTACTTC
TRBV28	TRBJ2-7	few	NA	CASSSGRVEQYF	TGTGCCAGCAGTTCAGGGCGCGTGGAGCAGTACTTC
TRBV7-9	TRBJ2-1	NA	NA	CASSFSGFYNEQFF	TGTGCCAGCAGCTTTTCAGGGTTCTACAATGAGCAGTTCTTC
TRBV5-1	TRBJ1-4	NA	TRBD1	CASSDTGGSNEKLFF	TGCGCCAGCAGCGATACAGGGGGCTCTAATGAAAAACTGTTTTTT
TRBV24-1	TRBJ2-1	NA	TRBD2	CATSDLSAGAHNEQFF	TGTGCCACCAGTGATTTGTCAGCGGGGGCCCACAATGAGCAGTTCTTC
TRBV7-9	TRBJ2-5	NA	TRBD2	CASSLSGGRETQYF	TGTGCCAGCAGCTTAAGCGGGGGGCGGGAGACCCAGTACTTC
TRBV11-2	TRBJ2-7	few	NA	CASSLGLESEQYF	TGTGCCAGCAGCTTAGGGTTAGAGAGCGAGCAGTACTTC
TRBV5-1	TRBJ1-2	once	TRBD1	CASSPDRQGRDYGYTF	TGCGCCAGCAGCCCGGATAGACAGGGGCGCGACTATGGCTACACCTTC
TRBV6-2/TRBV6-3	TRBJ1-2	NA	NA	CASSYFATRLDDGYTF	TGTGCCAGCAGTTACTTTGCAACCAGGCTTGATGATGGCTACACCTTC
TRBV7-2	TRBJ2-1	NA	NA	CASSLGYPDNEQFF	TGTGCCAGCAGCTTAGGCTACCCGGACAATGAGCAGTTCTTC
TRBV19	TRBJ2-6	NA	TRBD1	CASNDRGAGANVLTF	TGTGCCAGTAACGACAGGGGGGCTGGGGCCAACGTCCTGACTTTC
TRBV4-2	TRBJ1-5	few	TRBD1	CASSQVDRGNQPQHF	TGTGCCAGCAGCCAGGTTGACAGGGGTAATCAGCCCCAGCATTTT
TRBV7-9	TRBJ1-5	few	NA	CASSLGSAGEGQPQHF	TGTGCCAGCAGCTTAGGGTCTGCAGGGGAAGGCCAGCCCCAGCATTTT
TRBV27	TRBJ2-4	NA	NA	CASSRGLSNIQYF	TGTGCCAGCAGTAGAGGGCTTTCCAACATTCAGTACTTC
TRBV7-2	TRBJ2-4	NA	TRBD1	CASSPRTGSKNIQYF	TGTGCCAGCAGCCCCCGGACAGGGTCCAAAAACATTCAGTACTTC
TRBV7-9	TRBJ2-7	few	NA	CASSPSPGDYEQYF	TGTGCCAGCAGCCCCAGCCCCGGGGATTACGAGCAGTACTTC